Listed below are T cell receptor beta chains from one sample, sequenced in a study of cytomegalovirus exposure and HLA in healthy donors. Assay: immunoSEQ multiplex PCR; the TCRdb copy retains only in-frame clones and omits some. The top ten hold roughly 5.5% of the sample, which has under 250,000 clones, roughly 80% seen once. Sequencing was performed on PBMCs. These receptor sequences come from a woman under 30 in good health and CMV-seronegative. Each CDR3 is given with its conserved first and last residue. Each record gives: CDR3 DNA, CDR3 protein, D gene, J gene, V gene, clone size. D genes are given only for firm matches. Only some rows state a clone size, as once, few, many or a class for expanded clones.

CDR3nt: TGTGCCAGCTCACCGAATTGGGGAGCCTCTAGTTGGGACGAGCAGTACTTC; CDR3aa: CASSPNWGASSWDEQYF; d_gene: NA; j_gene: TRBJ2-7; v_gene: TRBV18; abundance: NA
CDR3nt: TGCGCCAGCACCCGGGGGTGGGTAGAGAACACCGGGGAGCTGTTTTTT; CDR3aa: CASTRGWVENTGELFF; d_gene: NA; j_gene: TRBJ2-2; v_gene: TRBV5-1; abundance: once
CDR3nt: TGTGCCAGCTCACCACTGACTAGCGGGAGTGTTGAGCAGTTCTTC; CDR3aa: CASSPLTSGSVEQFF; d_gene: TRBD2; j_gene: TRBJ2-1; v_gene: TRBV18; abundance: NA
CDR3nt: TGTGCCTGGAGTGTACTATGGGGAGTTACTAACTATGGCTACACCTTC; CDR3aa: CAWSVLWGVTNYGYTF; d_gene: NA; j_gene: TRBJ1-2; v_gene: TRBV30; abundance: NA
CDR3nt: TGTGCCAGCAGCTTATCTTATACAGATACGCAGTATTTT; CDR3aa: CASSLSYTDTQYF; d_gene: NA; j_gene: TRBJ2-3; v_gene: TRBV7-2; abundance: NA
CDR3nt: TGCGCCAGCAGCGAAGGTCAGGGGCAGTACTTC; CDR3aa: CASSEGQGQYF; d_gene: NA; j_gene: TRBJ2-7; v_gene: TRBV5-1; abundance: NA
CDR3nt: TGTGCCAGCAGCTGGGGGGCGCGGGGGTATTGGGACTTC; CDR3aa: CASSWGARGYWDF; d_gene: NA; j_gene: TRBJ2-7; v_gene: TRBV5-6; abundance: NA
CDR3nt: TGCAGCGGTTCGACAGGGGATACTGAAGCTTTCTTT; CDR3aa: CSGSTGDTEAFF; d_gene: TRBD1; j_gene: TRBJ1-1; v_gene: TRBV29-1; abundance: NA
CDR3nt: TGTGCCAGCTCACCACCGTCTGGGGCTGGTTCACCCCTCCACTTT; CDR3aa: CASSPPSGAGSPLHF; d_gene: NA; j_gene: TRBJ1-6; v_gene: TRBV18; abundance: NA
CDR3nt: TGTGCCACCAGCAGAGAGGCGGGGGCAGAGACCCAGTACTTC; CDR3aa: CATSREAGAETQYF; d_gene: NA; j_gene: TRBJ2-5; v_gene: TRBV15; abundance: NA
CDR3nt: TGTGCCAGTAAGGGACAGGGCAATTCACCCCTCCACTTT; CDR3aa: CASKGQGNSPLHF; d_gene: TRBD1; j_gene: TRBJ1-6; v_gene: TRBV19; abundance: NA
CDR3nt: TGTGCCAGCAGCGCGGGGGACAGGGCCTGGAACACTGAAGCTTTCTTT; CDR3aa: CASSAGDRAWNTEAFF; d_gene: TRBD1; j_gene: TRBJ1-1; v_gene: TRBV9; abundance: NA
CDR3nt: TGTGCCAGCAGTGCCCCCCGCTGGACTAGCGGGGATAGCACAGATACGCAGTATTTT; CDR3aa: CASSAPRWTSGDSTDTQYF; d_gene: TRBD2; j_gene: TRBJ2-3; v_gene: TRBV28; abundance: NA
CDR3nt: TGTGCCAGCAGCCCGCAGACAGGGTCGGGCGGCTACACCTTC; CDR3aa: CASSPQTGSGGYTF; d_gene: TRBD1; j_gene: TRBJ1-2; v_gene: TRBV11-2; abundance: NA
CDR3nt: TGTGCCAGCAGTCCATCGGGAGCTTATCAGCCCCAGCATTTT; CDR3aa: CASSPSGAYQPQHF; d_gene: NA; j_gene: TRBJ1-5; v_gene: TRBV6-5; abundance: NA
CDR3nt: TGTGCCTGGAGAAGCGATGGCCTAGGCTATGGCTACACCTTC; CDR3aa: CAWRSDGLGYGYTF; d_gene: NA; j_gene: TRBJ1-2; v_gene: TRBV30; abundance: NA
CDR3nt: TGTGCCAGCAGAGTAGCGGGAGTCGGCGAGCAGTACTTC; CDR3aa: CASRVAGVGEQYF; d_gene: TRBD2; j_gene: TRBJ2-7; v_gene: TRBV7-8; abundance: NA
CDR3nt: TGTGCCAGCAGGCGTAGCGACCTCGAGGGGGATACGCAGTATTTT; CDR3aa: CASRRSDLEGDTQYF; d_gene: NA; j_gene: TRBJ2-3; v_gene: TRBV11-2; abundance: NA
CDR3nt: TGTGCCAGCAGGCAGAACTCTGGGGCCAACGTCCTGACTTTC; CDR3aa: CASRQNSGANVLTF; d_gene: NA; j_gene: TRBJ2-6; v_gene: TRBV6-1; abundance: NA
CDR3nt: TGTGCCAGTACCACCCCGGCAGGGAATAACTATGGCTACACCTTC; CDR3aa: CASTTPAGNNYGYTF; d_gene: NA; j_gene: TRBJ1-2; v_gene: TRBV19; abundance: NA
CDR3nt: TGTGCCAGCAGAGAAAACAGGGTGAACTATGGCTACACCTTC; CDR3aa: CASRENRVNYGYTF; d_gene: NA; j_gene: TRBJ1-2; v_gene: TRBV5-4; abundance: NA
CDR3nt: TGCGCCAGCAGCTTTTACGGACGAGACACTGAAGCTTTCTTT; CDR3aa: CASSFYGRDTEAFF; d_gene: NA; j_gene: TRBJ1-1; v_gene: TRBV5-1; abundance: NA
CDR3nt: TGTGCCAGCAGCTTAGTCGCAGGCGTCCGCACCGGGGAGCTGTTTTTT; CDR3aa: CASSLVAGVRTGELFF; d_gene: NA; j_gene: TRBJ2-2; v_gene: TRBV7-9; abundance: few
CDR3nt: TGTGCCAGCAGATTAGGGATAAGTTCATATGGCTACACCTTC; CDR3aa: CASRLGISSYGYTF; d_gene: NA; j_gene: TRBJ1-2; v_gene: TRBV6-1; abundance: NA
CDR3nt: TGTGCCAGCAGCCATTTCCAGGGGGCTTCAACCTACGAGCAGTACTTC; CDR3aa: CASSHFQGASTYEQYF; d_gene: TRBD1; j_gene: TRBJ2-7; v_gene: TRBV6-6; abundance: NA
CDR3nt: TGTGCCAGCTCACCACCGGGACTAGCGGGACCAGATACGCAGTATTTT; CDR3aa: CASSPPGLAGPDTQYF; d_gene: TRBD2; j_gene: TRBJ2-3; v_gene: TRBV18; abundance: NA
CDR3nt: TGTGCCTGGAGTGCAAGGTTAGGAGGCGGGGGGGCCAGAAATGAGCAGTTCTTC; CDR3aa: CAWSARLGGGGARNEQFF; d_gene: TRBD2; j_gene: TRBJ2-1; v_gene: TRBV30; abundance: NA
CDR3nt: TGTGCCAGCAGCCTCAACAGATACGAGCAGTACTTC; CDR3aa: CASSLNRYEQYF; d_gene: NA; j_gene: TRBJ2-7; v_gene: TRBV6-7; abundance: NA
CDR3nt: TGTGCCAGCAGCCCCCGCCCGAATTCACCCCTCCACTTT; CDR3aa: CASSPRPNSPLHF; d_gene: NA; j_gene: TRBJ1-6; v_gene: TRBV9; abundance: NA
CDR3nt: TGTGCCAGCAGTGAAGGGAGACATCAGCCCCAGCATTTT; CDR3aa: CASSEGRHQPQHF; d_gene: NA; j_gene: TRBJ1-5; v_gene: TRBV6-1; abundance: NA
CDR3nt: TGTGCCAGTAGTACGTGGGGGGGTCGAGGGTCAGATACGCAGTATTTT; CDR3aa: CASSTWGGRGSDTQYF; d_gene: TRBD2; j_gene: TRBJ2-3; v_gene: TRBV19; abundance: NA
CDR3nt: TGCGCCAGCAGCTTGGGCCGGAACACTGAAGCTTTCTTT; CDR3aa: CASSLGRNTEAFF; d_gene: NA; j_gene: TRBJ1-1; v_gene: TRBV5-1; abundance: NA
CDR3nt: TGCGCCAGCAGTCCTGCGGGGGACATTCAGTACTTC; CDR3aa: CASSPAGDIQYF; d_gene: TRBD2; j_gene: TRBJ2-4; v_gene: TRBV10-2; abundance: NA
CDR3nt: TGTGCCAGCAGTTCTAGCACAGGGGCGGGGGGATCTGAGCAGTTCTTC; CDR3aa: CASSSSTGAGGSEQFF; d_gene: NA; j_gene: TRBJ2-1; v_gene: TRBV6-5; abundance: once